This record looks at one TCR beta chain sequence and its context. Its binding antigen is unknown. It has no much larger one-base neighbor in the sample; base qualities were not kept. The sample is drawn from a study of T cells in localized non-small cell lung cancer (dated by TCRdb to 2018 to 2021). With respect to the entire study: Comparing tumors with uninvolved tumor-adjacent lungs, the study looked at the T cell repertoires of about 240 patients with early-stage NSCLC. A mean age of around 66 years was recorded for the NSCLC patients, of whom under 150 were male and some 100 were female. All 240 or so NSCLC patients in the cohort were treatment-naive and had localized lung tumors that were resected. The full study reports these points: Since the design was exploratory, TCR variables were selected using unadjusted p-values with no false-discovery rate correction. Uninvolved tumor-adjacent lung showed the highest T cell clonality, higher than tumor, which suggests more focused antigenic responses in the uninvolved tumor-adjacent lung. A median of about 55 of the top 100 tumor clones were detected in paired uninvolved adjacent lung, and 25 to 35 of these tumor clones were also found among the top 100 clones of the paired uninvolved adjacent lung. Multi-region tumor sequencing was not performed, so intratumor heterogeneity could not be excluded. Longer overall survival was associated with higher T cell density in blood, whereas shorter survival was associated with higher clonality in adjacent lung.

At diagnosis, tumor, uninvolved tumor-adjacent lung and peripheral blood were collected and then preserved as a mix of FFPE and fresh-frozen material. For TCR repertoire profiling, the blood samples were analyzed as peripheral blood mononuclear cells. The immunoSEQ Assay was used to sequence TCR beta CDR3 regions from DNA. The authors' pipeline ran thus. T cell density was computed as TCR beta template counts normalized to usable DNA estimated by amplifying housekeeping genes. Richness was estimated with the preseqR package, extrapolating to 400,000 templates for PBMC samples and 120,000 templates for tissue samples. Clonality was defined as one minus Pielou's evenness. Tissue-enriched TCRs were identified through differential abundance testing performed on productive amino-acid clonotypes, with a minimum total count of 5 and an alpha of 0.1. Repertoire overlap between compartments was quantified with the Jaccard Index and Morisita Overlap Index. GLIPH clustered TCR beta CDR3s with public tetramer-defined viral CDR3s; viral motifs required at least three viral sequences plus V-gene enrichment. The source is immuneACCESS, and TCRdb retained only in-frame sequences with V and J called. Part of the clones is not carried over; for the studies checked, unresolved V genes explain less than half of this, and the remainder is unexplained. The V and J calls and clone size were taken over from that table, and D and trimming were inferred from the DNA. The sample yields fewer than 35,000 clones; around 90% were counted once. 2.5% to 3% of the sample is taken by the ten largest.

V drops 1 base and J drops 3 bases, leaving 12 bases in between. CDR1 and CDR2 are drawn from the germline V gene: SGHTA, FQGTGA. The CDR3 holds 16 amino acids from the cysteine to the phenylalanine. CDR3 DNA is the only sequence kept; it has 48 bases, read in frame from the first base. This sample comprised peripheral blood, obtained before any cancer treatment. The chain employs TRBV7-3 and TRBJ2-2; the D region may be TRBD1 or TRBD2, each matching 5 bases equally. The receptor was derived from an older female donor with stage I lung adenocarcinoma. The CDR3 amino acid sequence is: CASSLRGDRYTGELFF. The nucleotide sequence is TGTGCCAGCAGCTTAAGAGGGGACCGTTACACCGGGGAGCTGTTTTTT.